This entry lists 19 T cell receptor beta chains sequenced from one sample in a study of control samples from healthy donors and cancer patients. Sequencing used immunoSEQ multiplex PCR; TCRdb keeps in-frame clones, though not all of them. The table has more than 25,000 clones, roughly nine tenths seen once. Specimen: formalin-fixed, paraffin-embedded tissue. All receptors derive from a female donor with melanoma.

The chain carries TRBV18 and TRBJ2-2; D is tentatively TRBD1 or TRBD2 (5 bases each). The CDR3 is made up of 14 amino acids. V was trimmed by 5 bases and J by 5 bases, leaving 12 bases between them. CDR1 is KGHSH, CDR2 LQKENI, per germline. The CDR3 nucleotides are TGTGCCAGCTCATCCGGGGACGGGACCGGGGAGCTGTTTTTT. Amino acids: CASSSGDGTGELFF.

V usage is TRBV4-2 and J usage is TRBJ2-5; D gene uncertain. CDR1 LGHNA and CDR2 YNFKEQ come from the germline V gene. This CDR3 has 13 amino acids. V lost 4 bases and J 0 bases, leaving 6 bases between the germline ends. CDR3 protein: CASSPRYQETQYF. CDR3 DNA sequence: TGTGCCAGCAGCCCACGGTACCAAGAGACCCAGTACTTC.

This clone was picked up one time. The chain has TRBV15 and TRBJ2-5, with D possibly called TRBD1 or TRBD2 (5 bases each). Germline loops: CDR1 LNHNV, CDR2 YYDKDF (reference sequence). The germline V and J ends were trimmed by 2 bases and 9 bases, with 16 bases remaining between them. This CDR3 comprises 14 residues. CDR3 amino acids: CATSRRDLSRAQYF. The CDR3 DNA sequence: TGTGCCACCAGCAGACGGGACCTCAGTAGGGCCCAGTACTTC. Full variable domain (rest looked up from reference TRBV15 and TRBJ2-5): DAMVIQNPRYQVTQFGKPVTLSCSQTLNHNVMYWYQQKSSQAPKLLFHYYDKDFNNEADTPDNFQSRRPNTSFCFLDIRSPGLGDTAMYLCATSRRDLSRAQYFGPGTRLLVL.

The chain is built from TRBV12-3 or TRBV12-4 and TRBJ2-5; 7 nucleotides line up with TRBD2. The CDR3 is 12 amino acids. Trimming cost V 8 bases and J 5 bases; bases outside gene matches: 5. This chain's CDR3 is CASRAGGETQYF. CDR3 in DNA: TGTGCCAGCCGGGCCGGGGGGGAGACCCAGTACTTC.

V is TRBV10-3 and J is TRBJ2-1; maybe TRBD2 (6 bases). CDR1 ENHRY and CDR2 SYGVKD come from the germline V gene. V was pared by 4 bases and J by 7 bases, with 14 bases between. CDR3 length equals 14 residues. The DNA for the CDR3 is TGTGCCATCAGTGCACACGGGAGTCGGAATGAGCAGTTCTTC. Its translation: CAISAHGSRNEQFF.

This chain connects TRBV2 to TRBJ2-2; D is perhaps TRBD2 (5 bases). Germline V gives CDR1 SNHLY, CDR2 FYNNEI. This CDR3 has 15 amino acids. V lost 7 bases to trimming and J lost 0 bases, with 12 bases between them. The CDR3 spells CASKRETSNTGELFF. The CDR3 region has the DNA TGTGCCAGCAAGAGGGAAACTTCGAACACCGGGGAGCTGTTTTTT.

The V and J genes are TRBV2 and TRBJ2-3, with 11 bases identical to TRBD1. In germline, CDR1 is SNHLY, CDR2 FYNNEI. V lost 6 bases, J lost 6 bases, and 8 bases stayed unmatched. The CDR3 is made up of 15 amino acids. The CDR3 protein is CASRRDRGSGDTQYF. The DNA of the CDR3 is TGTGCCAGCAGGAGGGACAGGGGGTCCGGGGATACGCAGTATTTT.

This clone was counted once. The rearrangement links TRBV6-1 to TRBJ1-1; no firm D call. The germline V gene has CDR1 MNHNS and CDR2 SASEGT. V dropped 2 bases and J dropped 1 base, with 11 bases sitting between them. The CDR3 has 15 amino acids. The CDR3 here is CASSERASGNTEAFF. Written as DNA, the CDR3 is TGTGCCAGCAGTGAAAGGGCCTCGGGGAACACTGAAGCTTTCTTT.

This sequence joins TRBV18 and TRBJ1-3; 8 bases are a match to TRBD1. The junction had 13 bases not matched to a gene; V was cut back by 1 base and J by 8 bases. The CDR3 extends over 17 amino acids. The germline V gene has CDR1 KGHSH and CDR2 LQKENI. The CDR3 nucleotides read TGTGCCAGCTCACCACTGGCGGGAACAGGGGGAAGTGACACCATATATTTT. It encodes CASSPLAGTGGSDTIYF.

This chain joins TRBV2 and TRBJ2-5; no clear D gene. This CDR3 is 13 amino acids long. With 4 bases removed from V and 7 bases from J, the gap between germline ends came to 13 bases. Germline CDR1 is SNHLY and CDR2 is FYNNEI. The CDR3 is CASSVVPLGTQYF. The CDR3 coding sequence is TGTGCCAGCAGTGTCGTCCCTCTTGGGACCCAGTACTTC.

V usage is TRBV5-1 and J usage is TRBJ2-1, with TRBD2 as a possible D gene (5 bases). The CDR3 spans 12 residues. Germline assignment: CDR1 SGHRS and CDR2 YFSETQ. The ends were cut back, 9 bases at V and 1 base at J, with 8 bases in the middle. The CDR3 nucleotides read TGCGCCACCGGACTTTCCTACAATGAGCAGTTCTTC. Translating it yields CATGLSYNEQFF.

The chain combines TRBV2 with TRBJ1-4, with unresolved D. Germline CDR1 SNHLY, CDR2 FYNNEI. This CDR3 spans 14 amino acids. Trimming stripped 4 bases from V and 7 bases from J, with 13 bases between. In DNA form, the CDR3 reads TGTGCCAGCAGTGGTGTCAGTCAGGCTGAAAAACTGTTTTTT. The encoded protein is CASSGVSQAEKLFF.

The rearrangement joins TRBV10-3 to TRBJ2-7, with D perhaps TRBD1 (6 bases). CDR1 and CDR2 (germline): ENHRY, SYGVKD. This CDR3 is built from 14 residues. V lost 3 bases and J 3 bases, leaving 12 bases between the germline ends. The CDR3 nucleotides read TGTGCCATCAGTGATTATTTGACAGGCTACGAGCAGTACTTC. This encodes CAISDYLTGYEQYF.

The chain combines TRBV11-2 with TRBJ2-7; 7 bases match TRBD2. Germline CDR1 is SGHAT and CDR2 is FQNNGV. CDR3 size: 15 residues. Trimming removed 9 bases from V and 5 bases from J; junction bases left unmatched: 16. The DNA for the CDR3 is TGTGCCAGTAACCCGGGACTAAGGAGGGTAGACGAGCAGTACTTC. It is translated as CASNPGLRRVDEQYF.

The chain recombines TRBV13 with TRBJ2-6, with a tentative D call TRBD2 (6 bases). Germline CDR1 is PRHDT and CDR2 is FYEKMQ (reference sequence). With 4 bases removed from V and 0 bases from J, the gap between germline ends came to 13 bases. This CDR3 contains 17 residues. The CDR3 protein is CASSSGGTASGANVLTF. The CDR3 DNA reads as TGTGCCAGCAGCTCTGGGGGGACCGCCTCTGGGGCCAACGTCCTGACTTTC.

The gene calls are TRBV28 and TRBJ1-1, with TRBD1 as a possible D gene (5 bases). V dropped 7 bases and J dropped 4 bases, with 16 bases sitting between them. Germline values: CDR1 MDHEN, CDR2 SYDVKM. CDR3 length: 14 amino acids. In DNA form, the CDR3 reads TGTGCCAGCACCCTCGGGGGGGAGGTCACTGAAGCTTTCTTT. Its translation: CASTLGGEVTEAFF.

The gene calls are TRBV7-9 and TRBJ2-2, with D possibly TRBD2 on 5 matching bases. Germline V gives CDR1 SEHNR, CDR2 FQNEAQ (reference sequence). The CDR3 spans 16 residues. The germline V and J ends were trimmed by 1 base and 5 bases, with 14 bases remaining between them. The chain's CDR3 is CASSLGWLAETGELFF. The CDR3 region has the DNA TGTGCCAGCAGCTTAGGGTGGCTAGCTGAGACCGGGGAGCTGTTTTTT.

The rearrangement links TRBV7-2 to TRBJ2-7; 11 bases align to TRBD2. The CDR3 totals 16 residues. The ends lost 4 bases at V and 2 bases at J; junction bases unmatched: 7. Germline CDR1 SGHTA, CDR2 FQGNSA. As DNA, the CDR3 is TGTGCCAGCAGCTCCCGGACTAGCGGGCTTACCTACGAGCAGTACTTC. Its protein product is CASSSRTSGLTYEQYF.

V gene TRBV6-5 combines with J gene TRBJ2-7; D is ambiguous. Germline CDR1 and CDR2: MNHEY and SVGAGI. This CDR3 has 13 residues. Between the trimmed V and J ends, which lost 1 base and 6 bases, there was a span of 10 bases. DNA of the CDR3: TGTGCCAGCAGTTACTTACGCTCCGGCGAGCAGTACTTC. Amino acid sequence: CASSYLRSGEQYF.